The 28 T cell receptor beta chains below come from one sample, sequenced in a study of T cell responses to AZD1222 COVID-19 vaccine. Repertoires were generated with immunoSEQ multiplex PCR, while TCRdb's copy carries only in-frame clones and drops some. The sample consists of some 64,000 clones, about 90% of them appearing once. Specimen: peripheral blood, collected on day 0 of AZD1222 vaccination. The receptors were gathered from an adult in good health.

The CDR3 protein is CASSQGSRDRAYNEQFF. The CDR3 nucleotides read TGTGCCAGCAGCCAAGGTTCCCGGGACAGGGCTTACAATGAGCAGTTCTTC. V usage is TRBV4-2 and J usage is TRBJ2-1; 9 nucleotides match TRBD1. Germline values: CDR1 LGHNA, CDR2 YNFKEQ. Trimming cost V 1 base and J 4 bases; bases outside gene matches: 8. The CDR3 runs 17 residues.

This clone occurred once. V is TRBV6-2 or TRBV6-3 and J is TRBJ1-5; 7 bases match TRBD1. Germline trimming cut 5 bases from V and 6 bases from J; bases unmatched to any gene: 10. Germline assignment: CDR1 MNHEY and CDR2 SVGEGT. The CDR3 has 15 amino acids. The CDR3 DNA sequence: TGTGCCAGCAGTCCGAGGGGGCGGGTAGGTCAGCCCCAGCATTTT. This encodes CASSPRGRVGQPQHF.

The V call is TRBV2, the J call TRBJ1-1, with TRBD1 identical over 9 bases. CDR1 is SNHLY, CDR2 FYNNEI, per germline. The V gene end was trimmed by 7 bases and the J gene end by 4 bases; junction bases not matched to a gene: 10. The CDR3 contains 15 residues. CDR3 nucleotides: TGTGCCAGCACCCGGGGACAGGGCCGTCCCACTGAAGCTTTCTTT. It yields the protein CASTRGQGRPTEAFF.

The rearrangement joins TRBV19 to TRBJ2-6; tentative D call: TRBD1 (5 bases). CDR1 is LNHDA and CDR2 is SQIVND in the germline V gene (reference sequence). The CDR3 length is 16 residues. V was cut by 1 base and J by 3 bases, with 10 bases left in between. CDR3 loop: CASSIGWGFGANVLTF. In DNA, the CDR3 is TGTGCCAGTAGTATAGGGTGGGGCTTTGGGGCCAACGTCCTGACTTTC. The variable domain in full, with the rest retrieved from reference TRBV19 and TRBJ2-6, is DGGITQSPKYLFRKEGQNVTLSCEQNLNHDAMYWYRQDPGQGLRLIYYSQIVNDFQKGDIAEGYSVSREKKESFPLTVTSAQKNPTAFYLCASSIGWGFGANVLTFGAGSRLTVL.

The chain couples TRBV2 to TRBJ2-1; 10 bases map to TRBD2. After removal of 8 bases from V and 5 bases from J, the junction contained 6 bases not matched to a gene. This CDR3 has 14 amino acids. Looked up from germline, CDR1 is SNHLY and CDR2 is FYNNEI. The chain's CDR3 is CASSRTSGHNEQFF. The CDR3 coding sequence is TGTGCCAGCTCGAGGACTAGCGGCCACAATGAGCAGTTCTTC. Drawing the rest from reference TRBV2 and TRBJ2-1, the complete variable domain is EPEVTQTPSHQVTQMGQEVILRCVPISNHLYFYWYRQILGQKVEFLVSFYNNEISEKSEIFDDQFSVERPDGSNFTLKIRSTKLEDSAMYFCASSRTSGHNEQFFGPGTRLTVL.

The chain links TRBV19 to TRBJ1-5, with D uncertain. The germline CDR1 and CDR2 sequences are LNHDA and SQIVND (reference sequence). Trimming took 0 bases from V and 5 from J, leaving 14 bases between them. CDR3 length: 16 amino acids. This CDR3 is CASSIDAFGGHQPQHF. The CDR3 DNA is TGTGCCAGTAGTATAGATGCTTTCGGAGGGCATCAGCCCCAGCATTTT.

The chain employs TRBV2 and TRBJ1-1; TRBD1 is a possible D gene (5 bases). From germline, CDR1 is SNHLY and CDR2 FYNNEI. The V end was cut by 4 bases, the J end by 0 bases, with 6 bases between. The CDR3 sequence is 13 residues long. CDR3 region: CASSGDVNTEAFF. In DNA form, the CDR3 reads TGTGCCAGCAGTGGGGACGTGAACACTGAAGCTTTCTTT.

The chain recombines TRBV7-2 with TRBJ2-1; either TRBD1 or TRBD2 may fit D (5 bases each). The CDR3 spans 17 residues. V shed 5 bases and J shed 3 bases, with 20 bases lying between them. In germline, CDR1 is SGHTA, CDR2 FQGNSA. The CDR3 loop reads CASSLNPPGTGYNEQFF. CDR3 DNA: TGTGCCAGCAGCCTCAACCCTCCCGGGACGGGCTACAATGAGCAGTTCTTC.

The V and J genes are TRBV7-3 and TRBJ2-2; no clear D gene. CDR1 and CDR2 from the germline V gene are SGHTA and FQGTGA. The length of the CDR3 is 12 residues. Trimming shortened V by 4 bases and J by 5 bases, and 5 bases separated the two germline ends. Written as DNA, the CDR3 is TGTGCCAGCAGCTCCTATACCGGGGAGCTGTTTTTT. The encoded protein is CASSSYTGELFF. The full variable domain, its missing parts supplied by reference TRBV7-3 and TRBJ2-2, is GAGVSQTPSNKVTEKGKYVELRCDPISGHTALYWYRQSLGQGPEFLIYFQGTGAADDSGLPNDRFFAVRPEGSVSTLKIQRTERGDSAVYLCASSSYTGELFFGEGSRLTVL.

This chain links TRBV4-1 with TRBJ2-3; TRBD1 matches at 7 bases. The junction had 8 bases not matched to a gene; V was cut back by 4 bases and J by 4 bases. The CDR3 runs 15 residues. From germline, CDR1 is MGHRA and CDR2 YSYEKL. The CDR3: CASSPGTAYPDTQYF. The DNA for the CDR3 is TGCGCCAGCAGCCCCGGGACAGCTTACCCAGATACGCAGTATTTT.

DNA for the CDR3: TGTGCCAGCAGCTCAACAAGGGGCCGCGCGAACACTGAAGCTTTCTTT. Its translation: CASSSTRGRANTEAFF. The V gene is TRBV6-6, the J gene TRBJ1-1; maybe TRBD1 (5 bases). The V gene's germline CDR1 is MNHNY and CDR2 SVGAGI (reference sequence). V lost 6 bases and J 1 base, leaving 18 bases between the germline ends. The CDR3 contains 16 residues.

The gene calls are TRBV7-8 and TRBJ2-2, with TRBD1 matching over 8 bases. The CDR3 contains 15 residues. CDR1 and CDR2 from the germline V gene are SGHVS and FQNEAQ. The J segment lost 4 bases and the V segment lost 5 bases, leaving 6 bases of the junction unmatched. The CDR3 coding sequence is TGTGCCAGCAGCACCCGGGACAGGATCACCGGGGAGCTGTTTTTT. The encoded protein is CASSTRDRITGELFF.

The rearrangement uses TRBV5-1 and TRBJ2-3; 11 bases line up with TRBD2. CDR1 and CDR2 (germline): SGHRS, YFSETQ. This CDR3 has 16 residues. Germline trimming cut 1 base from V and 5 bases from J; bases unmatched to any gene: 6. Here the CDR3 reads CASSLSSGRAGDTQYF. DNA of the CDR3: TGCGCCAGCAGCTTGAGTAGCGGGAGGGCCGGAGATACGCAGTATTTT.

The chain combines TRBV4-2 with TRBJ1-2; D not certain. Germline values: CDR1 LGHNA, CDR2 YNFKEQ. The V gene lost 0 bases and the J gene lost 4 bases, with 9 bases spanning the gap. CDR3 length: 14 residues. This chain's CDR3 is CASSQDGGPYGYTF. The DNA of the CDR3 is TGTGCCAGCAGCCAAGATGGCGGGCCCTATGGCTACACCTTC.

This chain uses TRBV12-3 or TRBV12-4 with TRBJ2-1, with 9 bases matching TRBD2. This CDR3 has 13 residues. With 2 bases clipped from V and 12 bases from J, the junction kept 5 bases outside the gene matches. CDR3 sequence reads: CASSLSAGGRQFF. For the CDR3, the DNA is TGTGCCAGCAGTTTATCAGCGGGGGGTAGGCAGTTCTTC.

The chain joins TRBV7-9 to TRBJ2-7; TRBD2 aligns across 10 bases. Germline V CDR1 and CDR2: SEHNR, FQNEAQ (reference sequence). Germline trimming cut 3 bases from V and 5 bases from J; bases unmatched to any gene: 7. This CDR3 region has 15 residues. CDR3 residues: CASSFPSGSLHEQYF. For the CDR3, the DNA is TGTGCCAGCAGCTTCCCTAGCGGGAGCCTGCACGAGCAGTACTTC.

V gene TRBV10-2 combines with J gene TRBJ2-2; the D gene could be TRBD1 or TRBD2 (5 bases each). This CDR3 contains 12 residues. V lost 8 bases to trimming and J lost 5 bases, with 9 bases between them. Per germline, CDR1 WSHSY and CDR2 SAAADI. In DNA form, the CDR3 reads TGCGCCAGCCGCGAGGGGACCGGGGAGCTGTTTTTT. It translates to CASREGTGELFF.

This clone was recorded once. The chain uses TRBV7-3 and TRBJ1-1, with no clear D. V lost 2 bases and J 4 bases, leaving 8 bases between the germline ends. CDR3 length equals 13 residues. Germline CDR1 reads SGHTA; CDR2 reads FQGTGA. The CDR3 is CASSLAEATEAFF. For the CDR3, the DNA is TGTGCCAGCAGCTTAGCGGAGGCCACTGAAGCTTTCTTT.

The V call is TRBV27, the J call TRBJ1-2; D not resolved. From germline, CDR1 is MNHEY and CDR2 SMNVEV (reference sequence). This CDR3 is built from 14 residues. Deletions cut 6 bases from V and 6 bases from J, with 17 bases between. This CDR3 is CASRSTGREDGYTF. CDR3 sequence (DNA): TGTGCCAGCAGATCGACGGGGAGAGAGGATGGCTACACCTTC.

The rearrangement joins TRBV7-9 to TRBJ2-5; 8 bases line up with TRBD1. The germline V gene has CDR1 SEHNR and CDR2 FQNEAQ (reference sequence). The trim removed 5 bases at V and 3 bases at J, leaving 11 bases unmatched. The CDR3 contains 16 residues. CDR3 in DNA: TGTGCCAGCAGCCAAGCCGTCCGGACAGGGAAAGAGACCCAGTACTTC. As protein: CASSQAVRTGKETQYF.

V gene TRBV9 combines with J gene TRBJ2-5; tentatively, D is TRBD2 (5 bases). This CDR3 has 14 residues. Germline values: CDR1 SGDLS, CDR2 YYNGEE. Trimming removed 3 bases at V and 2 bases at J, with 11 bases between. The CDR3 region has the DNA TGTGCCAGCAGCGCCTTCGGACTGCAAGAGACCCAGTACTTC. This gives the protein CASSAFGLQETQYF. Combining the CDR3 with reference TRBV9 and TRBJ2-5 gives the whole variable domain DSGVTQTPKHLITATGQRVTLRCSPRSGDLSVYWYQQSLDQGLQFLIQYYNGEERAKGNILERFSAQQFPDLHSELNLSSLELGDSALYFCASSAFGLQETQYFGPGTRLLVL.

The rearrangement links TRBV7-2 to TRBJ2-5, with 10 bases fitting TRBD2. The germline CDR1 and CDR2 sequences are SGHTA and FQGNSA. The CDR3 covers 15 residues. The V and J ends lost 2 bases and 4 bases, in that order; junction bases with no gene match: 4. The DNA of the CDR3 is TGTGCCAGCAGCTTACAGCGGGGGGGTTTAGAGACCCAGTACTTC. Amino acid sequence: CASSLQRGGLETQYF.

The J gene is TRBJ1-2, the V gene TRBV5-4; D gene ambiguous. CDR3 length: 13 amino acids. CDR1 and CDR2 from the germline V gene are SGHNT and YYREEE (reference sequence). V was cut by 4 bases and J by 4 bases, with 11 bases left in between. The CDR3 DNA sequence: TGTGCCAGCAGCCCGGAAGGTCCCTATGGCTACACCTTC. As protein: CASSPEGPYGYTF. The full variable domain, its missing parts supplied by reference TRBV5-4 and TRBJ1-2, is ETGVTQSPTHLIKTRGQQVTLRCSSQSGHNTVSWYQQALGQGPQFIFQYYREEENGRGNFPPRFSGLQFPNYSSELNVNALELDDSALYLCASSPEGPYGYTFGSGTRLTVV.

The CDR3 nucleotides are TGCGCCAGCAGCTTGGATGGGTCAGGGGCCAAAAACATTCAGTACTTC. Translation gives CASSLDGSGAKNIQYF. This chain uses TRBV5-1 with TRBJ2-4; TRBD1 might be the D (5 bases). V was cut by 0 bases and J by 1 base, with 11 bases left in between. Germline V gives CDR1 SGHRS, CDR2 YFSETQ. The CDR3 is 16 residues long.

This clone appeared a few times. CDR3 bases: TGTGCCAGTAGCCAGGGGTCTACAGATACGCAGTATTTT. Protein sequence: CASSQGSTDTQYF. V and J are TRBV19 and TRBJ2-3; D may be TRBD1 (6 bases). The length of the CDR3 is 13 residues. The germline gives CDR1 LNHDA, CDR2 SQIVND (reference sequence). V was pared by 6 bases and J by 3 bases, with 10 bases between.

The V call is TRBV10-3, the J call TRBJ1-3; no reliable D call. The germline V gene encodes CDR1 ENHRY and CDR2 SYGVKD. This CDR3 has 15 residues. Between the trimmed V and J ends, which lost 2 bases and 4 bases, there was a span of 12 bases. The CDR3 is CAISEVNRRGNTIYF. Here the CDR3 DNA reads TGTGCCATCAGTGAGGTGAATCGTAGAGGAAACACCATATATTTT.

This chain links TRBV28 with TRBJ1-4; 7 nucleotides line up with TRBD1. Germline V gene sequence: CDR1 MDHEN, CDR2 SYDVKM. The CDR3 is made up of 16 amino acids. Germline trimming cut 6 bases from V and 8 bases from J; bases unmatched to any gene: 15. The CDR3 DNA reads TGTGCCAGCAGACCCAACAGGGGATTAAGAAGGGAAAAACTGTTTTTT. Protein product: CASRPNRGLRREKLFF.

This clone was observed once. The V call is TRBV4-1, the J call TRBJ2-4; a possible D gene is TRBD2 (6 bases). The germline V and J ends were trimmed by 2 bases and 8 bases, with 16 bases remaining between them. The CDR3 sequence is 15 residues long. Germline V gene lookup returns CDR1 MGHRA and CDR2 YSYEKL. CDR3 DNA sequence: TGCGCCAGCAGCCAACTAGGCACCTGGGGGGACATTCAGTACTTC. Translation: CASSQLGTWGDIQYF.